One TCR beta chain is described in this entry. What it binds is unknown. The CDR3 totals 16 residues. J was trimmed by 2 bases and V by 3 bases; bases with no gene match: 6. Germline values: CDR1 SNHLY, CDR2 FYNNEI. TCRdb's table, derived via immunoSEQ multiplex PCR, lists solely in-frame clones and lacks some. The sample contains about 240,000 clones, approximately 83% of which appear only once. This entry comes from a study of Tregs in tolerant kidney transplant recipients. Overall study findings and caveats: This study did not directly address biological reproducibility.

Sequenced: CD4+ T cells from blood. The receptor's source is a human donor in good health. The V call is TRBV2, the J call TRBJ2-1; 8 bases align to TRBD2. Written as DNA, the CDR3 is TGTGCCAGCAGTGAGGCGGGAGGTGGCACCTACAATGAGCAGTTCTTC. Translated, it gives CASSEAGGGTYNEQFF.